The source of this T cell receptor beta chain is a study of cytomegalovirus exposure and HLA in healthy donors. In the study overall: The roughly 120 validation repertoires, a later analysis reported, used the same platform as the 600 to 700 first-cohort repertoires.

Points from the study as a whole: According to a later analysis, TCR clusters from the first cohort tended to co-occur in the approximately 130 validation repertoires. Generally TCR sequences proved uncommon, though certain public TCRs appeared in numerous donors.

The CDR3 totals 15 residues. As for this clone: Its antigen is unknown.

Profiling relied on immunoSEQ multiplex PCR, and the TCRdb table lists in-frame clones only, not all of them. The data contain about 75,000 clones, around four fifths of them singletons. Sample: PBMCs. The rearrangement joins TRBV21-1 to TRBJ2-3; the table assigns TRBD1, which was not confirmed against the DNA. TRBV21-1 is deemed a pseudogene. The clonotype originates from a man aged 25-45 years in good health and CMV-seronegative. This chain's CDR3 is CASSKYQGRADTQYF. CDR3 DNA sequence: TGTGCCAGCAGCAAATATCAGGGAAGGGCAGATACGCAGTATTTT.